The 19 T cell receptor gamma chains presented below share a single source sample, sequenced in a study of γδ T cells in repeated Plasmodium falciparum infection. TCRdb redid clone calling on the multiplex PCR reads using CATT. Of over 25,000 gamma-chain clones listed, 3% are singletons. Gammadelta T cells were flow-sorted from PBMC into Vgamma9/Vdelta2+ and Vdelta2-negative populations for bulk analysis. What was sequenced was gamma-delta T cells from blood. The receptor source for this set is a pool of human donors (malaria-infected and uninfected, not separated).

This clone was seen more than once but under ten times. TCRdb lists the protein of a much larger clone for this DNA, which differs at residue 3, so this is likely a read error; the protein given here is translated from the DNA itself. This sequence joins TRGV4 and TRGJ1 or TRGJ2. The CDR3 has 11 residues. Germline V gene lookup returns CDR1 EGSTGY and CDR2 YDSYTSSV. The CDR3 DNA sequence: TGTGCCGCCTGGGATCGTAGTAAGAAACTCTTT. This gives the protein CAAWDRSKKLF.

Relative to its sample, this clone is medium-sized. Just one base apart from a much larger clone, this may be a read error. The same CDR3 also results from other DNA sequences found in this sample. The V and J genes are TRGV2 and TRGJ1 or TRGJ2. This CDR3 region has 13 residues. V shed 0 bases, J shed 6 bases, and the junction held 5 bases outside the gene matches. Looked up from germline, CDR1 is EGSNGY and CDR2 is YDSYNSKV. Written as DNA, the CDR3 is TGTGCCACCTGGGACGGGCCTTTTTATAAGAAACTCTTT. Amino acids: CATWDGPFYKKLF.

This clone was seen more than once but under ten times. A read error likely explains why the TCRdb protein, taken from a much larger clone, differs from this DNA's translation at residue 2; the protein shown is translated from the DNA. The V and J genes are TRGV9 and TRGJ1 or TRGJ2. Here the J gene came from matching the DNA to germline, since TCRdb omits it. Germline V gene sequence: CDR1 GITISATS, CDR2 ISYDGTV (reference sequence). The CDR3 totals 14 residues. The CDR3 is CTLWEPWNYYKKLF. The CDR3 bases are TGTACCTTGTGGGAGCCTTGGAATTATTATAAGAAACTCTTT.

This clone has only a few counts. A far larger clone differs by one base, so this is likely a read error. Other DNA sequences in the same sample also yield this CDR3. The chain uses TRGV4 and TRGJ1 or TRGJ2. With V trimmed by 4 bases and J by 6 bases, 12 bases remained unmatched. The CDR3 is 14 amino acids. Per the germline V gene, CDR1 is EGSTGY and CDR2 is YDSYTSSV. The CDR3 reads CATWDGPSIYKKLF. The DNA of the CDR3 is TGTGCCACCTGGGACGGGCCTTCTATTTATAAGAAACTCTTT.

This clone was observed many times. TCRdb lists the protein of a much larger clone for this DNA, which differs at residue 6, so this is likely a read error; the protein given here is translated from the DNA itself. TRGV9 is the V gene, and the J gene was not called. Germline assignment: CDR1 GITISATS and CDR2 ISYDGTV (reference sequence). This CDR3 spans 12 amino acids. The CDR3 loop reads CALWEPYYKKLF. The CDR3 bases are TGTGCCTTGTGGGAGCCTTATTATAAGAAGCTCTTT.

In this sample, this clone turned up many times. The V call is TRGV9, the J call TRGJ1 or TRGJ2. V lost 0 bases, J lost 0 bases, and 8 bases stayed unmatched. The germline gives CDR1 GITISATS, CDR2 ISYDGTV (reference sequence). The CDR3 is 16 amino acids. The DNA of the CDR3 is TGTGCCTTGTGGGAGGTGCTCCTTTTGAATTATTATAAGAAACTCTTT. Residues: CALWEVLLLNYYKKLF.

This clone was picked up many times. The rearrangement links TRGV2 to TRGJ1 or TRGJ2. Trimming cost V 1 base and J 7 bases; bases outside gene matches: 7. CDR3 length: 13 amino acids. Germline CDR1 is EGSNGY and CDR2 is YDSYNSKV. The CDR3 reads CATWDGKGYKKLF. The DNA for the CDR3 is TGTGCCACCTGGGACGGAAAAGGGTATAAGAAACTCTTT.

This clone was seen at least ten times. The translation of this DNA and the TCRdb protein of a much larger clone differ at residue 6, probably owing to a read error; the protein shown here is translated from the DNA. The rearrangement links TRGV3 to TRGJ1 or TRGJ2. J lost 7 bases, V lost 2 bases, and 14 bases had no gene match. This CDR3 comprises 15 residues. The germline V gene encodes CDR1 VTNTFY and CDR2 YDVSTARD (reference sequence). The CDR3 sequence is CATWDTTHGVYKKLF. The CDR3 nucleotides read TGTGCCACCTGGGACACCACCCATGGAGTATATAAGAAACTCTTT.

This clone was counted at least ten times. The TCRdb record carries a much larger clone's protein, which differs from this DNA's translation at residue 4; a read error is the likely cause, and the protein listed here is the DNA translation. The chain is built from TRGV4 and TRGJ1 or TRGJ2. The J gene comes from matching the DNA to germline here; TCRdb lacks it. The germline CDR1 and CDR2 sequences are EGSTGY and YDSYTSSV. This CDR3 has 12 residues. The CDR3: CATRDYDYKKLF. The CDR3 bases are TGTGCCACCCGGGATTATGATTATAAGAAACTCTTT.

This clone occurred many times. TCRdb's listed protein matches a much larger clone and diverges from this DNA's translation at residue 5, likely through a read error; the protein shown comes from the DNA. The chain links TRGV4 to TRGJ1 or TRGJ2. The J gene, absent from TCRdb, was called here by matching the DNA to germline. V was pared by 6 bases and J by 11 bases, with 7 bases of the junction left unmatched. CDR1 EGSTGY and CDR2 YDSYTSSV come from the germline V gene. CDR3 length: 10 amino acids. CDR3 DNA: TGTGCCACCTGGAATTGTGAGAAACTCTTT. Protein: CATWNCEKLF.

There are many counts of this clone. A much bigger clone sits one base away, suggesting this may be a read error. In the same sample, other DNA sequences code for this CDR3. V is TRGV4 and J is TRGJ1 or TRGJ2. This CDR3 has 12 residues. Germline values: CDR1 EGSTGY, CDR2 YDSYTSSV. The CDR3 is CATWDGQYKKLF. Here the CDR3 DNA reads TGCGCCACCTGGGATGGACAGTATAAGAAACTCTTT.

This clone was seen ten or more times. The likely explanation is a read error, given a far larger clone one base away. At the DNA level, this CDR3 is encoded by other sequences in the same sample as well. The chain links TRGV9 to TRGJP. CDR3 length: 17 amino acids. Germline CDR1 GITISATS, CDR2 ISYDGTV (reference sequence). The CDR3 protein is CALWEVTGELGKKIKVF. CDR3 in DNA: TGTGCCTTGTGGGAGGTGACTGGTGAGTTGGGCAAAAAAATCAAAGTATTT.

Ten or more counts support this clone. The germline gene is not matched at one end of the junction; a read error may be the cause. The chain has TRGV9 and TRGJP. The length of the CDR3 is 17 residues. Per germline, CDR1 GITISATS and CDR2 ISYDGTV (reference sequence). The CDR3 loop is CALWDAGLELGKKIKVF. The CDR3 bases are TGTGCCTTGTGGGATGCGGGGCTAGAGTTGGGCAAAAAAATCAAGGTATTT.

This clone was seen repeatedly, ten times or more. The protein given by TCRdb reflects a much larger clone and differs at residue 13 from this DNA's translation, likely from a read error; the protein shown is the DNA's translation. The chain is built from TRGV9 and TRGJP. CDR1 GITISATS and CDR2 ISYDGTV come from the germline V gene (reference sequence). The CDR3 consists of 16 residues. CDR3 nucleotides: TGTGCCTTGTGGGAGGTGCGGGAGTTGGGCAAAAAAGTCAAGGTATTT. It encodes CALWEVRELGKKVKVF.

This clone is categorized as medium-sized. This sample includes further DNA sequences coding for the same CDR3. This CDR3 reads CALWEVTNYYKKLF. CDR3 sequence (DNA): TGTGCCTTGTGGGAGGTTACTAATTATTATAAGAAACTCTTT. The V gene is TRGV9, the J gene TRGJ1 or TRGJ2. The trim removed 1 base at V and 1 base at J, leaving 4 bases unmatched. CDR3 length: 14 residues. CDR1 GITISATS and CDR2 ISYDGTV come from the germline V gene (reference sequence).

This clone was picked up many times. This likely reflects a read error, since a far larger clone is one base away. This sample includes further DNA sequences coding for the same CDR3. This sequence joins TRGV9 and TRGJ1 or TRGJ2. Trimming at V came to 5 bases and at J to 0 bases, leaving 16 bases not matched to a gene. CDR1 GITISATS and CDR2 ISYDGTV come from the germline V gene (reference sequence). This CDR3 is built from 17 residues. CDR3 nucleotides: TGTGCCTTGTGGGGGCCAACAACCCCCTGGAATTATTATAAGAAACTCTTT. Translation: CALWGPTTPWNYYKKLF.

Ten or more counts support this clone. This DNA's translation differs at residue 15 from TCRdb's protein, which comes from a much larger clone; a read error is likely, and the protein shown is translated from the DNA. V gene assignment gives TRGV3, but the J gene was left uncalled. Germline assignment: CDR1 VTNTFY and CDR2 YDVSTARD (reference sequence). This CDR3 contains 17 residues. The CDR3 spells CATWDRRQPVNYYKRLF. CDR3 DNA sequence: TGTGCCACCTGGGACAGGCGACAGCCCGTGAATTATTATAAGAGACTCTTT.

Details on this clone: One junction end does not reproduce the germline sequence, and a read error may be involved. J is TRGJP2 and V is TRGV8. TCRdb does not report a J gene; here it was assigned by matching the DNA to germline references. Germline V lookup: CDR1 VENAVY, CDR2 YDSYNSRV. The CDR3 extends over 16 amino acids. The CDR3 DNA is TGTGCAACCTGGGATAAGCGCCAGGGTAATGATTGGACCAAGACGTTT. Amino acid sequence: CATWDKRQGNDWTKTF.

Many counts were recorded for this clone. The protein held in TCRdb is that of a much larger clone and does not match this DNA's translation at residue 9, likely because of a read error; the protein shown is translated from the DNA. This chain joins TRGV3 and TRGJP2. The J gene comes from matching the DNA to germline here; TCRdb lacks it. Germline CDR1 and CDR2: VTNTFY and YDVSTARD (reference sequence). Trimming took 0 bases from V and 6 from J; bases not matched to a gene: 7. The CDR3 length is 15 residues. The CDR3 sequence is CATWDRQGGDWIKTF. For the CDR3, the DNA is TGTGCCACCTGGGACAGGCAGGGTGGTGATTGGATCAAGACGTTT.